This entry concerns a single T cell receptor (beta chain). This sample was taken from a study of CDR3 diversity in severe acne. TCRdb ran MiXCR on the PCR reads and lists one entry per CDR3 protein. The table shows about 76,000 distinct CDR3 sequences, with under 65% occurring only once. This CDR3 is 15 amino acids long. CDR1 SQVTM and CDR2 ANQGSEA come from the germline V gene. Trimming left V 5 bases short and J 0 bases short, with 14 bases between. The TCR sequence derives from a male donor in good health, without acne. V usage is TRBV29-1 and J usage is TRBJ1-5; D remains ambiguous. The specimen was blood. The CDR3 region is CSVCFTSDSNQPQHF. The CDR3 region has the DNA TGCAGCGTTTGTTTCACATCTGATAGCAATCAGCCCCAGCATTTT.